Presented here are 28 T cell receptor beta chains from one specimen sequenced in a study of shared T cell receptors in the human thymus. Assay used: immunoSEQ multiplex PCR; TCRdb lists only in-frame clones, some missing. The sample carries 640,000 or so clones, about 87% recorded once. The same sample was also studied in work on human thymus T cells.

The material sequenced was thymocytes. These receptors were collected from a boy under three years old with a congenital heart defect.

This clone was seen only a few times. This chain uses TRBV7-2 with TRBJ2-2, with 9 bases lining up with TRBD2. The V and J ends lost 3 bases and 4 bases, in that order; junction bases with no gene match: 6. The CDR3 length is 16 residues. From germline, CDR1 is SGHTA and CDR2 FQGNSA. CDR3 nucleotide sequence: TGTGCCAGCAGCTTGGGGCGCGGGGGGGCCACCGGGGAGCTGTTTTTT. Translation gives CASSLGRGGATGELFF.

This clone was seen only a few times. The rearrangement links TRBV14 to TRBJ2-7, with 7 positions matching TRBD2. The CDR3 has 14 residues. V trimming: 3 bases; J trimming: 2 bases; junction bases outside the gene matches: 4. Germline V gene sequence: CDR1 SGHDN, CDR2 FVKESK. The CDR3 loop is CASSHQSGTYEQYF. The CDR3 DNA follows: TGTGCCAGCAGCCACCAAAGCGGGACCTACGAGCAGTACTTC.

This rearrangement joins TRBV4-3 to TRBJ2-1, with 9 bases matching TRBD2. The CDR3 totals 15 residues. With V trimmed by 1 base and J by 9 bases, 7 bases remained unmatched. CDR1 and CDR2 (germline): LGHNA, YSLEER. The DNA for the CDR3 is TGCGCCAGCAGCCAAGCTGCGGGGGGGCGCAGTGAGCAGTTCTTC. Amino acid sequence: CASSQAAGGRSEQFF.

V usage is TRBV5-6 and J usage is TRBJ1-5, with 9 bases matching TRBD1. The CDR3 extends over 16 amino acids. Germline assignment: CDR1 SGHDT and CDR2 YYEEEE. With 1 base clipped from V and 2 bases from J, the junction kept 4 bases outside the gene matches. CDR3 sequence: CASSLTGGGGNQPQHF. As DNA, the CDR3 is TGTGCCAGCAGCTTGACAGGGGGCGGTGGCAATCAGCCCCAGCATTTT.

This chain uses TRBV5-5 with TRBJ1-6; D is possibly TRBD1 (6 bases). V lost 4 bases and J 9 bases, leaving 8 bases between the germline ends. CDR1 and CDR2 from the germline V gene are SGHKS and YYEKEE (reference sequence). The CDR3 extends over 12 amino acids. The CDR3: CASSPGVSPLHF. DNA for the CDR3: TGTGCCAGCAGCCCAGGGGTTTCACCCCTCCACTTT.

A few counts support this clone. This chain connects TRBV6-5 to TRBJ1-1; D is unclear. There are 15 residues in the CDR3. Trimming took 2 bases from V and 2 from J, leaving 12 bases between them. CDR1 and CDR2 from the germline V gene are MNHEY and SVGAGI. CDR3 sequence (DNA): TGTGCCAGCAGTTACCTAAACCAGGTTAACACTGAAGCTTTCTTT. Translating gives CASSYLNQVNTEAFF.

V usage is TRBV28 and J usage is TRBJ1-2; a weak D match, TRBD1 (5 bases). CDR3 length equals 14 residues. From germline, CDR1 is MDHEN and CDR2 SYDVKM. Deletions cut 2 bases from V and 5 bases from J, with 12 bases between. The CDR3 spells CASSLGQGWYGYTF. For the CDR3, the DNA is TGTGCCAGCAGTTTAGGGCAGGGATGGTATGGCTACACCTTC.

The chain has TRBV4-3 and TRBJ1-2, with no clear D. V lost 1 base and J lost 3, with 9 bases in between. The CDR3 covers 14 residues. Germline CDR1 LGHNA, CDR2 YSLEER. This CDR3 reads CASSQAEGYYGYTF. Written as DNA, the CDR3 is TGCGCCAGCAGCCAAGCGGAGGGTTACTATGGCTACACCTTC.

This chain uses TRBV4-3 with TRBJ1-1, with unresolved D. Trimming shortened V by 0 bases and J by 1 base, and 18 bases separated the two germline ends. The CDR3 runs to 18 residues. Germline V gene sequence: CDR1 LGHNA, CDR2 YSLEER. As DNA, the CDR3 is TGCGCCAGCAGCCAAGAAGGAGACCTCGGACTTGAGAACACTGAAGCTTTCTTT. It yields the protein CASSQEGDLGLENTEAFF.

This rearrangement joins TRBV5-4 to TRBJ2-5; the match to TRBD1 covers 8 bases. From germline, CDR1 is SGHNT and CDR2 YYREEE (reference sequence). The length of the CDR3 is 15 residues. Trimming removed 3 bases from V and 3 bases from J; junction bases left unmatched: 7. The CDR3 DNA reads TGTGCCAGCAGCTCCGGACGGACAGGGAAAGAGACCCAGTACTTC. This codes for CASSSGRTGKETQYF.

The gene calls are TRBV19 and TRBJ1-5; possible D gene TRBD1, 6 bases. CDR1 and CDR2 (germline): LNHDA, SQIVND (reference sequence). The germline V and J ends were trimmed by 3 bases and 6 bases, with 9 bases remaining between them. This CDR3 has 13 amino acids. The CDR3 nucleotides are TGTGCCAGTAGTATCCTCAGGGGTCAGCCCCAGCATTTT. As protein: CASSILRGQPQHF.

The chain joins TRBV30 to TRBJ1-5; D gene uncertain. Germline loops: CDR1 GTSNPN, CDR2 SVGIG (reference sequence). V lost 0 bases to trimming and J lost 9 bases, with 15 bases between them. The CDR3 has 14 residues. CDR3 amino acids: CAWSVPGGVSPQHF. The CDR3, as DNA: TGTGCCTGGAGTGTACCGGGCGGGGTATCGCCCCAGCATTTT.

The chain couples TRBV19 to TRBJ2-3; 11 nucleotides line up with TRBD2. J gave up 4 bases and V 4 bases, and 4 bases lay outside the gene matches. The CDR3 spans 15 residues. Looked up from germline, CDR1 is LNHDA and CDR2 is SQIVND (reference sequence). The DNA of the CDR3 is TGTGCCAGTAGTAACCTAGCGGGGGGAGCAGATACGCAGTATTTT. The encoded protein is CASSNLAGGADTQYF.

This chain uses TRBV4-1 with TRBJ1-1, with D perhaps matching TRBD1 (6 bases). The germline V and J ends were trimmed by 4 bases and 8 bases, with 23 bases remaining between them. The germline gives CDR1 MGHRA, CDR2 YSYEKL. This CDR3 has 16 residues. The CDR3, as DNA: TGCGCCAGCAGCCCTCGGACTGGCAGGGGTATGGGCGAAGCTTTCTTT. This translates into CASSPRTGRGMGEAFF.

The rearrangement links TRBV19 to TRBJ2-7; D unresolved. The CDR3 is 14 amino acids. V was pared by 4 bases and J by 6 bases, with 16 bases between. Germline CDR1 and CDR2: LNHDA and SQIVND (reference sequence). The CDR3 bases are TGTGCCAGTAGTAGTGTCATCCTAAGTGCCGAGCAGTACTTC. Translation gives CASSSVILSAEQYF.

The genes are TRBV10-3 and TRBJ2-7; a possible D gene is TRBD1 (7 bases). V lost 0 bases and J lost 2, with 8 bases in between. The germline CDR1 and CDR2 sequences are ENHRY and SYGVKD. This CDR3 contains 14 residues. CDR3: CAISESRGAYEQYF. Here the CDR3 DNA reads TGTGCCATCAGTGAGTCCAGGGGGGCCTACGAGCAGTACTTC.

The chain joins TRBV7-2 to TRBJ2-5; 9 bases match TRBD1. This CDR3 region has 18 residues. CDR1 and CDR2 (germline): SGHTA, FQGNSA. J gave up 1 base and V 2 bases, and 11 bases lay outside the gene matches. Written as DNA, the CDR3 is TGTGCCAGCAGCTTACGAAATACTCCGGGACAGGGCCAAGAGACCCAGTACTTC. It specifies CASSLRNTPGQGQETQYF.

This sequence joins TRBV28 and TRBJ2-7, with 9 bases identical to TRBD1. CDR1 is MDHEN and CDR2 is SYDVKM in the germline V gene. The CDR3 contains 15 residues. V was pared by 5 bases and J by 3 bases, with 8 bases of the junction left unmatched. DNA for the CDR3: TGTGCCAGCAGTCTGAGGTGGGACAGGGTCTACGAGCAGTACTTC. As protein: CASSLRWDRVYEQYF.

The chain links TRBV27 to TRBJ2-6; TRBD1 agrees at 11 bases. The germline V gene encodes CDR1 MNHEY and CDR2 SMNVEV (reference sequence). CDR3 size: 17 residues. The trim removed 11 bases at V and 2 bases at J, leaving 11 bases unmatched. The CDR3 spells CASQWTGGAAGANVLTF. The CDR3 nucleotides are TGTGCCTCACAGTGGACAGGGGGCGCGGCTGGGGCCAACGTCCTGACTTTC.

This rearrangement joins TRBV6-5 to TRBJ1-2; D is uncertain. The germline CDR1 and CDR2 sequences are MNHEY and SVGAGI. The V and J ends lost 0 bases and 4 bases respectively, with 9 bases between them. The CDR3 spans 14 residues. CDR3 DNA sequence: TGTGCCAGCAGTTACTCTTCCCCTAGCTATGGCTACACCTTC. It translates to CASSYSSPSYGYTF.

This chain joins TRBV19 and TRBJ1-1, with D tentatively TRBD1 (5 bases). V was clipped by 3 bases and J by 8 bases, with 13 bases between them. Per the germline V gene, CDR1 is LNHDA and CDR2 is SQIVND (reference sequence). The CDR3 runs 13 residues. CDR3 coding DNA: TGTGCCAGTAGTATTCTCGAACAGGAGGAAGCTTTCTTT. Translating it yields CASSILEQEEAFF.

This clone was detected only a few times. This CDR3 reads CASSCRNTEAFF. In nucleotides, the CDR3 is TGTGCCAGCAGTTGTAGGAACACTGAAGCTTTCTTT. This chain uses TRBV6-5 with TRBJ1-1; the D is unclear. V gave up 4 bases and J gave up 1 base, with 4 bases separating them. The CDR3 extends over 12 amino acids. Germline V CDR1 and CDR2: MNHEY, SVGAGI.

In this sample, this clone turned up once. V is TRBV21-1 and J is TRBJ2-3; the table's D call, TRBD2, was not checked against the DNA. TRBV21-1 is a pseudogene locus. This CDR3 has 18 residues. CDR3 in DNA: TGTGCCAGCAGCAAAACTAGCGGGAGGCCCTTACGCACAGATACGCAGTATTTT. Translated: CASSKTSGRPLRTDTQYF.

Points on this clone: This same CDR3 is encoded by further DNA sequences in the sample. This chain links TRBV20-1 with TRBJ2-1; D remains ambiguous. From germline, CDR1 is DFQATT and CDR2 SNEGSKA (reference sequence). Trimming took 3 bases from V and 4 from J, leaving 4 bases between them. The CDR3 consists of 11 residues. The CDR3: CSASTYNEQFF. The DNA for the CDR3 is TGCAGTGCTAGCACTTACAATGAGCAGTTCTTC.

The chain couples TRBV6-5 to TRBJ2-5; 12 bases align to TRBD2. V shed 6 bases, J shed 2 bases, and the junction held 7 bases outside the gene matches. Germline V gives CDR1 MNHEY, CDR2 SVGAGI. There are 16 residues in the CDR3. The DNA of the CDR3 is TGTGCCAGCAGGTACAAACTAGCGGGAGGTCAAGAGACCCAGTACTTC. This translates into CASRYKLAGGQETQYF.

In its sample, this clone was seen once. The same CDR3 arises from other DNA sequences in this sample as well. The V gene is TRBV9, the J gene TRBJ2-3, with TRBD2 identical over 8 bases. The CDR3 runs 15 residues. Germline V gene data show CDR1 as SGDLS and CDR2 as YYNGEE. The V segment lost 7 bases and the J segment 0 bases; nucleotides outside the gene matches: 7. The CDR3 spells CASSVAGTSTDTQYF. The DNA of the CDR3 is TGTGCCAGCTCTGTAGCGGGAACTAGCACAGATACGCAGTATTTT.

V is TRBV28 and J is TRBJ2-7; 7 bases are shared with TRBD1. This CDR3 has 13 residues. The J segment lost 4 bases and the V segment lost 7 bases, leaving 7 bases of the junction unmatched. Germline values: CDR1 MDHEN, CDR2 SYDVKM. DNA for the CDR3: TGTGCCAGCAAACAGGGGAGCTCGTACGAGCAGTACTTC. Residues: CASKQGSSYEQYF.

This clone has only one observation. The chain is built from TRBV7-2 and TRBJ2-1; D unclear. Germline CDR1 SGHTA, CDR2 FQGNSA. V dropped 5 bases and J dropped 4 bases, with 24 bases sitting between them. The CDR3 runs to 18 residues. The CDR3 reads CASSVSRRSKVGYNEQFF. CDR3 in DNA: TGTGCCAGCAGCGTATCACGACGGAGCAAGGTTGGATACAATGAGCAGTTCTTC.